This is a list of T cell receptor beta chains from one sample in a study of blood T cell repertoires in COVID-19. The table came from immunoSEQ multiplex PCR; TCRdb's copy has only in-frame clones and leaves some out. The sample lists approximately 90,000 clones, 87% occurring once. Sequenced input: peripheral blood. The origin of the receptors is a woman over 75 with acute or convalescent COVID-19. Both conserved end residues are part of each CDR3. A D gene is named only where the DNA matches it firmly. Clone sizes are given selectively: once, few, many, or a class where the clone is expanded.

abundance	d_gene	j_gene	v_gene	CDR3aa	CDR3nt
-	TRBD1	TRBJ2-1	TRBV7-9	CASSPGPGQGGAGYNEQFF	TGTGCCAGCAGCCCCGGTCCGGGACAGGGAGGTGCGGGCTACAATGAGCAGTTCTTC
-	-	TRBJ1-1	TRBV5-6	CASSLGPGGLNTEAFF	TGTGCCAGCAGCTTGGGCCCCGGGGGGCTGAACACTGAAGCTTTCTTT
-	TRBD2	TRBJ2-7	TRBV7-2	CASSKSTSGGMEQYF	TGTGCCAGCAGCAAAAGCACTAGCGGGGGGATGGAGCAGTACTTC
-	TRBD2	TRBJ2-7	TRBV5-6	CASSSGGLASEQYF	TGTGCCAGCAGCTCGGGGGGACTAGCAAGCGAGCAGTACTTC
once	-	TRBJ2-1	TRBV7-2	CASSPVNEQFF	TGTGCCAGCAGCCCGGTTAATGAGCAGTTCTTC
-	-	TRBJ1-1	TRBV7-8	CASSPPGVWGAFF	TGTGCCAGCAGCCCCCCCGGGGTTTGGGGAGCTTTCTTT
-	-	TRBJ2-5	TRBV7-2	CASSRQGEETQYF	TGTGCCAGCAGCCGGCAGGGCGAAGAGACCCAGTACTTC
-	TRBD1	TRBJ1-6	TRBV27	CASSGTGWGSPLHF	TGTGCCAGCAGTGGGACAGGCTGGGGTTCACCCCTCCACTTT
-	TRBD2	TRBJ2-1	TRBV5-1	CASSLATRGSYNEQFF	TGCGCCAGCAGCTTGGCCACGCGGGGGTCCTACAATGAGCAGTTCTTC
many	TRBD1	TRBJ1-2	TRBV7-2	CASSLHRGQASNYGYTF	TGTGCCAGCAGCCTACACAGAGGACAGGCTTCTAACTATGGCTACACCTTC
-	-	TRBJ2-5	TRBV6-2/TRBV6-3	CASSFQRETQYF	TGTGCCAGCAGTTTCCAGCGGGAGACCCAGTACTTC
once	-	TRBJ1-5	TRBV19	CASSIDITYNQPQHF	TGTGCCAGTAGTATAGATATAACTTACAATCAGCCCCAGCATTTT
-	-	TRBJ1-2	TRBV5-8	CASMGSYRMGGYTF	TGTGCCAGCATGGGCAGTTATCGAATGGGTGGCTACACCTTC
-	TRBD1	TRBJ2-3	TRBV7-2	CASSFSVDRGTDTQYF	TGTGCCAGCAGCTTTTCGGTGGACAGGGGCACAGATACGCAGTATTTT
-	TRBD2	TRBJ2-1	TRBV11-2	CASSLGLAGGQNEQFF	TGTGCCAGCAGCTTGGGACTAGCGGGAGGGCAGAATGAGCAGTTCTTC
-	-	TRBJ1-2	TRBV28	CASTSDGGDGYTF	TGTGCCAGCACCTCGGACGGGGGGGATGGCTACACCTTC
-	-	TRBJ2-4	TRBV5-1	CASSEGDPAKNIQYF	TGCGCCAGCAGTGAAGGGGATCCGGCCAAAAACATTCAGTACTTC
-	TRBD2	TRBJ2-2	TRBV6-6	CASSPRNSGGTGTGELFF	TGTGCCAGCAGTCCTCGTAATAGCGGGGGAACTGGTACCGGGGAGCTGTTTTTT
-	-	TRBJ1-5	TRBV19	CASSMARQPQHF	TGTGCCAGTAGTATGGCACGTCAGCCCCAGCATTTT
-	-	TRBJ2-5	TRBV27	CASSFSYQETQYF	TGTGCCAGCAGTTTCTCGTACCAAGAGACCCAGTACTTC
-	TRBD1	TRBJ1-4	TRBV28	CASSFRTGGYEKLFF	TGTGCCAGCAGTTTTCGGACAGGGGGCTATGAAAAACTGTTTTTT
once	TRBD2	TRBJ2-7	TRBV7-3	CASSLGTSGSYEQYF	TGTGCCAGCAGCCTGGGGACTAGCGGGAGTTACGAGCAGTACTTC
-	-	TRBJ2-3	TRBV9	CASSARSGAAADTQYF	TGTGCCAGCAGCGCGCGAAGTGGGGCAGCCGCAGATACGCAGTATTTT
-	TRBD1	TRBJ2-7	TRBV7-8	CASGTVSYEQYF	TGTGCCAGCGGGACAGTTTCCTACGAGCAGTACTTC
-	TRBD1	TRBJ1-2	TRBV12-3/TRBV12-4	CASSSGTGNGYTF	TGTGCCAGCAGTTCCGGGACAGGGAACGGCTACACCTTC
-	TRBD1	TRBJ1-2	TRBV5-1	CASSADSGTGGLRGGYTF	TGCGCCAGCAGCGCCGACTCCGGGACAGGGGGCTTAAGGGGTGGCTACACCTTC
-	TRBD1	TRBJ1-1	TRBV18	CASSPLGPGGTGNTEAFF	TGTGCCAGCTCACCACTAGGGCCAGGGGGGACTGGGAACACTGAAGCTTTCTTT
-	TRBD2	TRBJ2-1	TRBV6-7	CASSYSILAGVCSYNEQFF	TGTGCCAGCAGTTACTCGATACTAGCGGGAGTGTGCTCCTACAATGAGCAGTTCTTC
-	TRBD2	TRBJ2-1	TRBV6-5	CASAPGTSGKVEQFF	TGTGCCAGCGCACCCGGGACTAGCGGGAAGGTTGAGCAGTTCTTC